Following are 25 T cell receptor beta chains from one sample sequenced in a study of shared clonotypes between healthy human individuals. TCRdb's copy holds only in-frame clones and misses some; the assay was immunoSEQ multiplex PCR. The sample has over 2 million clones, 90% to 95% seen once. Source material: naive CD4+ T cells sorted from blood. Subset specified: CD45RA+ positively selected. Receptor source: a man aged 18-30 years in good health.

V usage is TRBV11-2 and J usage is TRBJ1-5, with D possibly matching TRBD1 (6 bases). The CDR3 loop spans 15 amino acids. CDR1 and CDR2 (germline): SGHAT, FQNNGV. Trimming left V 5 bases short and J 7 bases short, with 18 bases between. This CDR3 is CASSPMRGGDQPQHF. CDR3 sequence (DNA): TGTGCCAGCAGCCCCATGAGGGGGGGCGACCAGCCCCAGCATTTT.

A note on this clone: Other DNA sequences in the sample encode the same CDR3. The V and J genes are TRBV18 and TRBJ2-3, with D uncertain. The CDR3 totals 12 residues. V lost 2 bases to trimming and J lost 3 bases, with 3 bases between them. Germline CDR1 and CDR2: KGHSH and LQKENI. The CDR3 DNA follows: TGTGCCAGCTCACCATTTACAGATACGCAGTATTTT. It specifies CASSPFTDTQYF.

This chain uses TRBV6-5 with TRBJ1-1; D is perhaps TRBD1 (6 bases). Germline V CDR1 and CDR2: MNHEY, SVGAGI. The V end was cut by 5 bases, the J end by 3 bases, with 13 bases between. The CDR3 spans 14 residues. In DNA, the CDR3 is TGTGCCAGCAGTGGAGCAGGGGCCTACACTGAAGCTTTCTTT. Translating it yields CASSGAGAYTEAFF.

This sequence joins TRBV7-9 and TRBJ1-4; 11 positions match TRBD1. The length of the CDR3 is 15 residues. Germline CDR1 reads SEHNR; CDR2 reads FQNEAQ (reference sequence). Trimming took 4 bases from V and 7 from J; bases not matched to a gene: 5. CDR3 protein: CASSSDRGRGEKLFF. CDR3 sequence (DNA): TGTGCCAGCAGCTCGGACAGGGGGCGCGGTGAAAAACTGTTTTTT.

The rearrangement links TRBV29-1 to TRBJ1-1, with D maybe TRBD1 (5 bases). This CDR3 contains 14 residues. V was pared by 1 base and J by 1 base, with 10 bases between. Germline lookup yields CDR1 SQVTM and CDR2 ANQGSEA. CDR3 DNA: TGCAGCGTTGAAGGGGTAAGGGGGAACACTGAAGCTTTCTTT. This sequence encodes CSVEGVRGNTEAFF.

The chain combines TRBV5-6 with TRBJ1-6; D gene unclear. This CDR3 region has 18 residues. Trimming shortened V by 0 bases and J by 0 bases, and 13 bases separated the two germline ends. The germline CDR1 and CDR2 sequences are SGHDT and YYEEEE. The CDR3 DNA follows: TGTGCCAGCAGCTTGGTGGGCGGGAAGAGCTCCTATAATTCACCCCTCCACTTT. This gives the protein CASSLVGGKSSYNSPLHF.

This chain connects TRBV2 to TRBJ2-5; D not certain. V shed 4 bases and J shed 4 bases, with 16 bases lying between them. The CDR3 extends over 15 amino acids. Germline CDR1 and CDR2: SNHLY and FYNNEI. The CDR3: CASSGPRTVVETQYF. The DNA of the CDR3 is TGTGCCAGCAGTGGACCTCGGACGGTCGTAGAGACCCAGTACTTC. The complete variable domain, with remaining parts taken from reference TRBV2 and TRBJ2-5, reads EPEVTQTPSHQVTQMGQEVILRCVPISNHLYFYWYRQILGQKVEFLVSFYNNEISEKSEIFDDQFSVERPDGSNFTLKIRSTKLEDSAMYFCASSGPRTVVETQYFGPGTRLLVL.

The rearrangement joins TRBV4-3 to TRBJ2-3; D is unresolved. Germline V gene lookup returns CDR1 LGHNA and CDR2 YSLEER. The CDR3 has 14 residues. Trimming shortened V by 0 bases and J by 3 bases, and 7 bases separated the two germline ends. CDR3 DNA: TGCGCCAGCAGCCAAGATTTTGGGACAGATACGCAGTATTTT. Protein: CASSQDFGTDTQYF.

This chain joins TRBV4-1 and TRBJ1-5, with D possibly matching TRBD1 (6 bases). Germline values: CDR1 MGHRA, CDR2 YSYEKL. Trimming removed 0 bases at V and 6 bases at J, with 15 bases between. There are 16 residues in the CDR3. The CDR3 DNA sequence: TGCGCCAGCAGCCAAGATGTGGCAGGGGCGCCTCAGCCCCAGCATTTT. Protein: CASSQDVAGAPQPQHF.

As for this clone: The sample contains more than one DNA sequence encoding this CDR3. The chain has TRBV4-3 and TRBJ2-7; 11 bases are shared with TRBD2. CDR1 is LGHNA and CDR2 is YSLEER in the germline V gene. The CDR3 is 16 residues long. J lost 0 bases, V lost 0 bases, and 1 base had no gene match. This CDR3 reads CASSQDLAGGSYEQYF. CDR3 in DNA: TGCGCCAGCAGCCAAGATCTAGCGGGAGGCTCCTACGAGCAGTACTTC.

J is TRBJ2-2 and V is TRBV4-3; D uncertain. Germline values: CDR1 LGHNA, CDR2 YSLEER. The CDR3 loop spans 16 amino acids. The ends were cut back, 0 bases at V and 0 bases at J, with 8 bases in the middle. For the CDR3, the DNA is TGCGCCAGCAGCCAAGATCCCCCGGCGAACACCGGGGAGCTGTTTTTT. Translating it yields CASSQDPPANTGELFF.

This chain uses TRBV5-4 with TRBJ1-3; 7 bases are a match to TRBD1. Germline CDR1 is SGHNT and CDR2 is YYREEE (reference sequence). The V and J ends lost 3 bases and 0 bases, in that order; junction bases with no gene match: 6. The CDR3 spans 16 residues. The CDR3 DNA sequence: TGTGCCAGCAGCTCGTTCCGGGACAGCTCTGGAAACACCATATATTTT. Its protein is CASSSFRDSSGNTIYF.

The V gene is TRBV25-1, the J gene TRBJ2-1; TRBD2 aligns across 13 bases. The germline gives CDR1 MGHDK, CDR2 SYGVNS. V gave up 3 bases and J gave up 5 bases; unmatched junction bases: 1. The length of the CDR3 is 15 residues. The chain's CDR3 is CASSEGLAGNNEQFF. In nucleotides, the CDR3 is TGTGCCAGCAGTGAGGGACTAGCGGGAAACAATGAGCAGTTCTTC.

The CDR3 spells CASSEGTGNSPLHF. In DNA form, the CDR3 reads TGTGCCAGCAGCGAGGGGACAGGGAATTCACCCCTCCACTTT. The rearrangement links TRBV2 to TRBJ1-6, with 9 bases that match TRBD1. The CDR3 runs to 14 residues. V lost 6 bases and J lost 7; bases outside the gene matches: 4. The germline CDR1 and CDR2 sequences are SNHLY and FYNNEI.

This clone showed up just once. This rearrangement joins TRBV10-3 to TRBJ2-5; D might be TRBD1 (6 bases). Trimming removed 8 bases from V and 5 bases from J, with 15 bases in between. From germline, CDR1 is ENHRY and CDR2 SYGVKD. The CDR3 runs to 13 residues. CDR3 amino acids: CAISDRFGETQYF. The DNA for the CDR3 is TGTGCCATCTCAGACAGGTTCGGGGAGACCCAGTACTTC.

V and J are TRBV6-6 and TRBJ1-2; D unclear. V was trimmed by 2 bases and J by 4 bases, leaving 14 bases between them. Germline lookup yields CDR1 MNHNY and CDR2 SVGAGI (reference sequence). This CDR3 region has 15 residues. CDR3 nucleotide sequence: TGTGCCAGCAGTTACACCGAAGCAGGAATCTATGGCTACACCTTC. It yields the protein CASSYTEAGIYGYTF.

This chain uses TRBV18 with TRBJ2-7, with 7 bases identical to TRBD2. After removal of 2 bases from V and 5 bases from J, the junction contained 15 bases not matched to a gene. The CDR3 totals 17 residues. Germline values: CDR1 KGHSH, CDR2 LQKENI. The CDR3 sequence is CASSPISRLGEGNEQYF. The CDR3 region has the DNA TGTGCCAGCTCACCAATTTCTCGGTTAGGGGAGGGGAACGAGCAGTACTTC.

The chain has TRBV27 and TRBJ1-4; weak D call: TRBD1 (6 bases). The length of the CDR3 is 14 residues. Trimming took off 4 bases at V and 1 base at J, with 7 bases between the two ends. Germline lookup yields CDR1 MNHEY and CDR2 SMNVEV (reference sequence). For the CDR3, the DNA is TGTGCCAGCAGTTCAGGGGAAACTAATGAAAAACTGTTTTTT. Its translation: CASSSGETNEKLFF.

This rearrangement joins TRBV7-2 to TRBJ2-7; 12 nucleotides line up with TRBD2. Germline V gene lookup returns CDR1 SGHTA and CDR2 FQGNSA. V was pared by 5 bases and J by 1 base, with 6 bases of the junction left unmatched. The CDR3 sequence is 16 residues long. This chain's CDR3 is CASSIGLAGTSYEQYF. In nucleotides, the CDR3 is TGTGCCAGCAGCATAGGACTAGCGGGGACTTCCTACGAGCAGTACTTC.

On this clone itself: The same CDR3 also results from other DNA sequences found in this sample. This chain links TRBV14 with TRBJ1-6, with D unclear. The V end lost 1 base, the J end lost 7 bases, and 5 bases lay between the germline ends. The germline CDR1 and CDR2 sequences are SGHDN and FVKESK. The CDR3 has 13 residues. CDR3 amino acids: CASSQGGNSPLHF. In nucleotides, the CDR3 is TGTGCCAGCAGCCAAGGAGGGAATTCACCCCTCCACTTT.

This chain joins TRBV30 and TRBJ1-5; D ambiguous. This CDR3 is 12 amino acids long. In germline, CDR1 is GTSNPN, CDR2 SVGIG (reference sequence). The V gene lost 0 bases and the J gene lost 6 bases, with 6 bases spanning the gap. The CDR3 loop reads CAWSVGIQPQHF. Here the CDR3 DNA reads TGTGCCTGGAGTGTGGGGATTCAGCCCCAGCATTTT.

The chain has TRBV30 and TRBJ1-5, with 7 bases fitting TRBD1. The CDR3 has 14 amino acids. Germline CDR1 reads GTSNPN; CDR2 reads SVGIG (reference sequence). V lost 3 bases and J lost 6; bases outside the gene matches: 8. The CDR3 is CAWRPTGEGQPQHF. CDR3 DNA: TGTGCCTGGAGACCTACAGGGGAAGGTCAGCCCCAGCATTTT.

This clone was seen a single time. The J gene is TRBJ2-2, the V gene TRBV9, with no clear D. Deletions cut 3 bases from V and 5 bases from J, with 8 bases between. Per germline, CDR1 SGDLS and CDR2 YYNGEE. The CDR3 spans 13 residues. CDR3 bases: TGTGCCAGCAGCGCCATAGGGACCGGGGAGCTGTTTTTT. Amino acids: CASSAIGTGELFF.

The chain uses TRBV6-1 and TRBJ1-3; D uncertain. Trimming removed 2 bases from V and 0 bases from J, with 8 bases in between. Germline V CDR1 and CDR2: MNHNS, SASEGT. The CDR3 runs 15 residues. The CDR3 DNA sequence: TGTGCCAGCAGTGAACTCGGCAGCTCTGGAAACACCATATATTTT. Protein: CASSELGSSGNTIYF.

The chain combines TRBV4-1 with TRBJ1-5; 10 bases agree with TRBD1. This CDR3 comprises 18 residues. The germline CDR1 and CDR2 sequences are MGHRA and YSYEKL. Trimming at V came to 0 bases and at J to 0 bases, leaving 5 bases not matched to a gene. CDR3 amino acids: CASSQDRRTGGSNQPQHF. For the CDR3, the DNA is TGCGCCAGCAGCCAAGATCGGCGGACAGGGGGTAGCAATCAGCCCCAGCATTTT.